This T cell receptor beta chain was captured by sequencing in a study of regulatory T cells in long-lasting Graves disease. Study information: The antithyroid drugs taken by newly diagnosed Graves' patients had been used for under 3 months.

Findings and limits, study-wide: Sharing of public clonotypes was greater in persistent patients (under 3,000) than in new patients (about 970).

With regard to this clonotype: Its specificity is unknown.

Noted time point: newly diagnosed GD, antithyroid drugs for less than 3 months. Generation of the TCR library employed RNA extracted from PBMCs. American Thyroid Association guidelines defined how Graves' disease was diagnosed. Construction of the TCR beta libraries employed iRepertoire HTBI primers in conjunction with Arm-PCR of CDR3 regions. TCRdb reprocessed the multiplex PCR reads with MiXCR, giving one entry per CDR3 protein. Of 400,000 to 500,000 distinct CDR3 sequences detected, roughly 17% appear once; the ten largest clones hold roughly 10%. The sample also formed part of further work on T cells in Graves' hyperthyroidism and ophthalmopathy. That study adds: In the first-round RT-PCR of the TCR CDR3, the HTBI primer set was used.

The material was peripheral blood mononuclear cells (PBMCs), obtained at new diagnosis, from a patient treated with antithyroid drugs. This sequence originates from a woman aged 25 to 45 with Graves disease.

The CDR3, as DNA: TGTGCCATCAAGGGCTTCACTAGCACAGATACGCAGTATTTT. Translated, it gives CAIKGFTSTDTQYF. The genes are TRBV10-3 and TRBJ2-3; D remains ambiguous. Trimming took 7 bases from V and 0 from J, leaving 11 bases between them. This CDR3 is 14 amino acids long. The V gene's germline CDR1 is ENHRY and CDR2 SYGVKD.